This T cell receptor beta chain is drawn from a study of CD8 T cells in Susac syndrome. Random hexamers were used to reverse transcribe an amount of roughly 0.5 to 1 ug RNA. By means of immunoSEQ multiplex PCR, TCR beta CDR3 spanning 54 Vbeta and 13 Jbeta underwent amplification. TCRdb used MiXCR to reprocess the immunoSEQ multiplex PCR reads, holding one entry per CDR3 protein. The sample comprises 200,000 or so distinct CDR3 sequences, 95% of which are singletons, and approximately 0.09% rests with the top ten. Trimming took off 0 bases at V and 3 bases at J, with 12 bases between the two ends. CDR1 and CDR2 (germline): SGHAT, FQDESV (reference sequence). The CDR3 totals 15 residues.

This clonotype originated in a human donor with multiple sclerosis. This chain uses TRBV11-1 with TRBJ2-7; D might be TRBD1 (6 bases). The sample consisted of CD4+ T cells from PBMCs. The CDR3 sequence is CASSLALPGVYEQYF. CDR3 DNA: TGTGCCAGCAGCTTAGCGCTACCAGGGGTCTACGAGCAGTACTTC.